The clone carrying this T cell receptor beta chain was seen a single time. What it binds is unknown. This record belongs to a study of blood T cells in healthy people across ages. The study, taken as a whole, reports: Unknown CMV status may confound age-related changes in expanded clones. Higher diversity, along with more naive CD4+ cells, distinguished long-lived donors from aged donors.

For the second PCR, which ran for about 7 to 11 cycles, a sample-barcoded 5' primer and a J-beta primer mix were used. TCRdb re-derived calls from the 5' RACE reads in MiXCR, one entry per CDR3 protein. The sample carries 780,000 or so distinct CDR3 sequences, about 53% recorded once. The clonotype comes from an older man in good health. The sequencing sample was made of blood.

This CDR3 reads CTSSPELAKNIQYF. In DNA, the CDR3 is TGTACCAGCAGCCCAGAACTAGCCAAAAACATTCAGTACTTC. V is TRBV7-2 and J is TRBJ2-4; no definite D call. V was cut by 5 bases and J by 0 bases, with 8 bases left in between. The germline V gene has CDR1 SGHTA and CDR2 FQGNSA. This CDR3 spans 14 amino acids.